The 25 T cell receptor beta chains reported below all come from one sample, sequenced in a study of human T cells and chemical hapten exposure. The time point: patch test 1, 2 weeks after DPC sensitization. The treatment denotes: therapeutic diphenylcyclopropenone sensitization with weekly scalp DPC. Each CDR3 protein gets one entry after TCRdb re-called the RACE reads with MiXCR. The sample has approximately 340,000 distinct CDR3 sequences; around 7% are singletons. Here the sequenced sample was whole blood, taken in connection with sensitization to the hapten diphenylcyclopropenone (DPC). The source of these receptors is a woman in her late teens or twenties with alopecia areata. Some clones in this sample may be carry-over from other donors' samples.

The chain uses TRBV15 and TRBJ2-1, with D unresolved. CDR1 and CDR2 from the germline V gene are LNHNV and YYDKDF (reference sequence). V was cut by 0 bases and J by 1 base, with 13 bases left in between. The length of the CDR3 is 17 residues. The CDR3 spells CATSRDGGRPSYNEQFF. CDR3 bases: TGTGCCACCAGCAGAGATGGCGGCCGACCTTCCTACAATGAGCAGTTCTTC. The entire variable domain, with the rest obtained from reference TRBV15 and TRBJ2-1, is as follows: DAMVIQNPRYQVTQFGKPVTLSCSQTLNHNVMYWYQQKSSQAPKLLFHYYDKDFNNEADTPDNFQSRRPNTSFCFLDIRSPGLGDTAMYLCATSRDGGRPSYNEQFFGPGTRLTVL.

This clonotype showed up just a few times. The rearrangement joins TRBV7-8 to TRBJ2-5, with 12 bases aligning to TRBD2. The germline V gene encodes CDR1 SGHVS and CDR2 FQNEAQ. The V segment lost 3 bases and the J segment 1 base; nucleotides outside the gene matches: 9. This CDR3 is built from 18 residues. The CDR3, as DNA: TGTGCCAGCAGCTTGGTACTAGCGGGGGGCTACGTCCAAGAGACCCAGTACTTC. It yields the protein CASSLVLAGGYVQETQYF.

The chain is built from TRBV12-3 or TRBV12-4 and TRBJ1-3; no clear D gene. Deletions cut 4 bases from V and 0 bases from J, with 10 bases between. The CDR3 length is 15 residues. For the CDR3, the DNA is TGTGCCAGCAGTTCCCGGTTAAGCTCTGGAAACACCATATATTTT. Translated, it gives CASSSRLSSGNTIYF.

This clonotype was seen repeatedly, ten times or more. The CDR3 DNA reads TGTGCCAGCAGCTTGGGCCCTAGTAGGGGGCAGAATGAGCAGTTCTTC. It codes for CASSLGPSRGQNEQFF. The chain joins TRBV5-5 to TRBJ2-1, with 7 bases lining up with TRBD1. In germline, CDR1 is SGHKS, CDR2 YYEKEE (reference sequence). The CDR3 has 16 residues. J lost 7 bases, V lost 0 bases, and 10 bases had no gene match. Using reference TRBV5-5 and TRBJ2-1 for the parts outside the CDR3, the full variable domain is DAGVTQSPTHLIKTRGQQVTLRCSPISGHKSVSWYQQVLGQGPQFIFQYYEKEERGRGNFPDRFSARQFPNYSSELNVNALLLGDSALYLCASSLGPSRGQNEQFFGPGTRLTVL.

This clonotype has a count of ten or more. This chain uses TRBV28 with TRBJ1-2; D call uncertain. The CDR3 is 13 amino acids. Per the germline V gene, CDR1 is MDHEN and CDR2 is SYDVKM. Trimming left V 6 bases short and J 4 bases short, with 12 bases between. The CDR3 DNA reads TGTGCCAGCAGCTCCGAGGACGGCTATGGCTACACCTTC. This translates into CASSSEDGYGYTF.

V is TRBV6-2 or TRBV6-3 and J is TRBJ1-2; 9 bases map to TRBD1. The CDR3 loop spans 15 amino acids. The germline gives CDR1 MNHEY, CDR2 SVGEGT. J gave up 6 bases and V 5 bases, and 10 bases lay outside the gene matches. The CDR3 loop is CASSIRDRASNGYTF. DNA of the CDR3: TGTGCCAGCAGTATCCGGGACAGGGCTTCTAATGGCTACACCTTC.

About this clonotype: With a much larger clone just one base away, this may be a read error. The gene calls are TRBV11-2 and TRBJ2-3, with D tentatively TRBD2 (6 bases). The ends were cut back, 8 bases at V and 9 bases at J, with 18 bases in the middle. Germline CDR1 and CDR2: SGHAT and FQNNGV. The CDR3 extends over 13 amino acids. CDR3 coding DNA: TGTGCCAGCCGGAGGGCCACGTCGGAGACGCAGTATTTT. Its protein is CASRRATSETQYF.

The CDR3 loop is CASNGQGYDNEQFF. DNA for the CDR3: TGTGCCAGCAATGGACAGGGGTATGACAATGAGCAGTTCTTC. The chain links TRBV6-1 to TRBJ2-1, with 9 positions matching TRBD1. V gave up 7 bases and J gave up 5 bases; unmatched junction bases: 6. CDR3 length: 14 residues. Germline CDR1 is MNHNS and CDR2 is SASEGT.

This clonotype was observed a few times. J is TRBJ2-4 and V is TRBV7-2, with D perhaps TRBD1 (7 bases). The germline gives CDR1 SGHTA, CDR2 FQGNSA. V lost 5 bases to trimming and J lost 4 bases, with 15 bases between them. The CDR3 has 15 amino acids. This CDR3 reads CASSGGDRIKNIQYF. The CDR3 DNA sequence: TGTGCCAGCAGCGGAGGGGACAGAATAAAAAACATTCAGTACTTC.

This clonotype was detected a few times. The chain uses TRBV27 and TRBJ2-7, with D possibly TRBD1 on 5 matching bases. CDR3 length equals 14 residues. Trimming took off 3 bases at V and 3 bases at J, with 12 bases between the two ends. The germline V gene has CDR1 MNHEY and CDR2 SMNVEV (reference sequence). Here the CDR3 reads CASSFSAGRYEQYF. CDR3 bases: TGTGCCAGCAGTTTCTCGGCAGGGCGCTACGAGCAGTACTTC.

This clonotype has at least ten counts. The chain joins TRBV24-1 to TRBJ1-2; 7 nucleotides align to TRBD1. V shed 0 bases and J 1 base; nucleotides not matched to a gene: 16. Per the germline V gene, CDR1 is KGHDR and CDR2 is SFDVKD. The CDR3 totals 20 residues. The CDR3: CATSDLQRRDSPLDNYGYTF. The CDR3 region has the DNA TGTGCCACCAGTGATTTGCAGCGTAGGGACAGCCCACTTGATAACTATGGCTACACCTTC.

The chain uses TRBV10-3 and TRBJ2-1; no reliable D call. The CDR3 runs 14 residues. The germline V gene has CDR1 ENHRY and CDR2 SYGVKD. V lost 3 bases, J lost 2 bases, and 8 bases lay in between. As DNA, the CDR3 is TGTGCCATCAGTGATCGGTCAACCTACAATGAGCAGTTCTTC. It yields the protein CAISDRSTYNEQFF.

The chain is built from TRBV27 and TRBJ1-2, with no clear D. V lost 6 bases and J lost 3, with 14 bases in between. CDR1 and CDR2 from the germline V gene are MNHEY and SMNVEV (reference sequence). The CDR3 totals 14 residues. The CDR3: CASSRSRDYYGYTF. The CDR3 bases are TGTGCCAGCAGCCGTAGTAGAGACTACTATGGCTACACCTTC.

This clonotype was seen many times. The V gene is TRBV20-1, the J gene TRBJ2-7; TRBD2 matches 10 bases. The trim removed 4 bases at V and 2 bases at J, leaving 8 bases unmatched. CDR1 DFQATT and CDR2 SNEGSKA come from the germline V gene (reference sequence). This CDR3 spans 15 amino acids. The CDR3 sequence is CSAKSSGGLTYEQYF. In DNA form, the CDR3 reads TGCAGTGCTAAAAGTAGCGGGGGGCTTACCTACGAGCAGTACTTC.

This clonotype was detected ten times or more. This sequence joins TRBV10-3 and TRBJ2-5; D is possibly TRBD2 (6 bases). Trimming took off 0 bases at V and 5 bases at J, with 13 bases between the two ends. The CDR3 runs 15 residues. Germline loops: CDR1 ENHRY, CDR2 SYGVKD. The CDR3 reads CAISESVQEGETQYF. The CDR3 region has the DNA TGTGCCATCAGTGAGTCGGTTCAGGAGGGGGAGACCCAGTACTTC.

The J gene is TRBJ2-2, the V gene TRBV7-6; D possibly corresponds to TRBD1 (5 bases). V was cut by 3 bases and J by 7 bases, with 18 bases left in between. CDR3 length equals 16 residues. Germline V gene sequence: CDR1 SGHVS, CDR2 FNYEAQ. DNA of the CDR3: TGTGCCAGCAGCTTTTCCCCTGGCAGGGCGATCGGGGAGCTGTTTTTT. This encodes CASSFSPGRAIGELFF.

The V gene is TRBV4-2, the J gene TRBJ1-5; 10 bases match TRBD1. This CDR3 region has 18 residues. Trimming removed 0 bases from V and 3 bases from J; junction bases left unmatched: 8. The germline V gene encodes CDR1 LGHNA and CDR2 YNFKEQ. The CDR3 protein is CASSQDYGTGAHNQPQHF. CDR3 nucleotides: TGTGCCAGCAGCCAAGATTACGGGACAGGGGCCCACAATCAGCCCCAGCATTTT.

The table lists this clonotype with many counts. This chain uses TRBV28 with TRBJ2-6; tentative D call: TRBD1 (7 bases). CDR3 length: 18 residues. The germline V gene has CDR1 MDHEN and CDR2 SYDVKM. Trimming left V 7 bases short and J 5 bases short, with 24 bases between. The chain's CDR3 is CASISLAGGTTRANVLTF. The DNA for the CDR3 is TGTGCCAGCATTTCCTTAGCAGGGGGGACGACTAGGGCCAACGTCCTGACTTTC.

This clonotype was detected a few times. The chain couples TRBV6-1 to TRBJ1-4; the match to TRBD1 covers 8 bases. Germline loops: CDR1 MNHNS, CDR2 SASEGT. With 7 bases clipped from V and 3 bases from J, the junction kept 4 bases outside the gene matches. The CDR3 consists of 14 residues. CDR3 in amino acids: CASKTGQANEKLFF. For the CDR3, the DNA is TGTGCCAGCAAAACGGGACAGGCTAATGAAAAACTGTTTTTT.

This clonotype appeared many times. This chain joins TRBV29-1 and TRBJ2-4; 8 nucleotides line up with TRBD2. Germline V lookup: CDR1 SQVTM, CDR2 ANQGSEA. CDR3 size: 13 residues. The V gene end was trimmed by 4 bases and the J gene end by 4 bases; junction bases not matched to a gene: 3. CDR3 region: CSVGAGGKNIQYF. CDR3 DNA sequence: TGCAGCGTTGGCGCGGGGGGTAAAAACATTCAGTACTTC.

The rearrangement links TRBV12-3 or TRBV12-4 to TRBJ1-2, with TRBD1 matching over 7 bases. CDR3 length: 15 residues. Trimming at V came to 5 bases and at J to 2 bases, leaving 8 bases not matched to a gene. The CDR3 nucleotides read TGTGCCAGCAGTATGCGACAGGGAATCAACTATGGCTACACCTTC. The encoded protein is CASSMRQGINYGYTF.

This rearrangement joins TRBV6-2 or TRBV6-3 to TRBJ1-1; 7 nucleotides line up with TRBD1. CDR3 length equals 15 residues. CDR1 and CDR2 (germline): MNHEY, SVGEGT. V trimming: 7 bases; J trimming: 7 bases; junction bases outside the gene matches: 15. In nucleotides, the CDR3 is TGTGCCAGCACTGATTTTTGGACAGGAGCTAATGAAGCTTTCTTT. This gives the protein CASTDFWTGANEAFF.

In this sample, this clonotype turned up many times. The chain employs TRBV5-5 and TRBJ2-6; 12 bases map to TRBD1. The CDR3 has 19 amino acids. CDR1 and CDR2 (germline): SGHKS, YYEKEE (reference sequence). The junction had 12 bases not matched to a gene; V was cut back by 4 bases and J by 4 bases. The CDR3: CASSPKGTGGLTGANVLTF. The DNA of the CDR3 is TGTGCCAGCAGCCCGAAAGGGACAGGGGGCCTAACCGGGGCCAACGTCCTGACTTTC.

The genes are TRBV10-1 and TRBJ2-1; TRBD1 matches 9 bases. The germline V gene has CDR1 WNHNN and CDR2 SYGVQD (reference sequence). The junction had 10 bases not matched to a gene; V was cut back by 3 bases and J by 4 bases. This CDR3 has 17 amino acids. The CDR3 protein is CASSEGQGTIPYNEQFF. The CDR3 nucleotides read TGCGCCAGCAGTGAAGGACAGGGGACTATTCCTTACAATGAGCAGTTCTTC.

This clonotype was picked up many times. The chain combines TRBV7-8 with TRBJ2-1; D might be TRBD1 or TRBD2, each matching 5 bases. The CDR3 runs 16 residues. V lost 5 bases to trimming and J lost 2 bases, with 16 bases between them. Germline values: CDR1 SGHVS, CDR2 FQNEAQ. In DNA form, the CDR3 reads TGTGCCAGCAGCCCGGCCGGGGCGGGTCCCTACAATGAGCAGTTCTTC. Translating it yields CASSPAGAGPYNEQFF.